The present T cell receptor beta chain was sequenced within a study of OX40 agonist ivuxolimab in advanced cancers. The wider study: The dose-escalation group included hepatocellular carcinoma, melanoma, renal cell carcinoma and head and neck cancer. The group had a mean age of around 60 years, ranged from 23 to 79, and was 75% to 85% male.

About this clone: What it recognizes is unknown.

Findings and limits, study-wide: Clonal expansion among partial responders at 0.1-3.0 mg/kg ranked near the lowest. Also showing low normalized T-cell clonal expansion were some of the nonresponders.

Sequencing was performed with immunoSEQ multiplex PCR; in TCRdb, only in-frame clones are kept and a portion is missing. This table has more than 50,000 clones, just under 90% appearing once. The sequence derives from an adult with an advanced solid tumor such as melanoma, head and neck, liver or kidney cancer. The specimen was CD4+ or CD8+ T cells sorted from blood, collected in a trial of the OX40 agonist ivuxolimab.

CDR3 loop: CASSGSIATNEKLFF. In DNA form, the CDR3 reads TGCGCCAGCAGCGGATCTATTGCAACTAATGAAAAACTGTTTTTT. The chain employs TRBV10-2 and TRBJ1-4; D is unresolved. Trimming stripped 6 bases from V and 0 bases from J, with 11 bases between. The CDR3 spans 15 residues. Germline CDR1 reads WSHSY; CDR2 reads SAAADI.